These 21 T cell receptor beta chains came from one sample sequenced in a study of T cells in Graves' hyperthyroidism and ophthalmopathy. TCR beta CDR3 regions were amplified from RNA transcripts. The HTBI primer set served for first-round RT-PCR of the TCR CDR3. TCRdb reanalysed the multiplex PCR reads using MiXCR and keeps one entry per CDR3 protein. The table includes about 640,000 distinct CDR3 sequences, roughly 20% detected once. Sample: blood. The receptor set was obtained from a man aged 25-45 years with Graves' ophthalmopathy.

The V call is TRBV30, the J call TRBJ2-5, with 10 bases matching TRBD2. V was pared by 5 bases and J by 3 bases, with 3 bases of the junction left unmatched. Germline CDR1 is GTSNPN and CDR2 is SVGIG (reference sequence). The CDR3 is 13 residues long. CDR3 sequence: CAWSGLAEETQYF. CDR3 sequence (DNA): TGTGCCTGGTCTGGACTAGCGGAAGAGACCCAGTACTTC. The full variable domain, with the rest looked up from reference TRBV30 and TRBJ2-5, is SQTIHQWPATLVQPVGSPLSLECTVEGTSNPNLYWYRQAAGRGLQLLFYSVGIGQISSEVPQNLSASRPQDRQFILSSKKLLLSDSGFYLCAWSGLAEETQYFGPGTRLLVL.

V gene TRBV4-1 combines with J gene TRBJ1-4, with D possibly being TRBD1 (5 bases). The CDR3 is made up of 15 amino acids. Germline CDR1 is MGHRA and CDR2 is YSYEKL. Trimming took 2 bases from V and 5 from J, leaving 12 bases between them. CDR3 in amino acids: CASSQIGQGNEKLFF. CDR3 DNA sequence: TGCGCCAGCAGCCAAATAGGGCAGGGAAATGAAAAACTGTTTTTT.

The table lists this clonotype with many counts. This rearrangement joins TRBV6-5 to TRBJ2-1; 10 bases align to TRBD1. There are 15 residues in the CDR3. The ends lost 4 bases at V and 8 bases at J; junction bases unmatched: 8. Germline V gene sequence: CDR1 MNHEY, CDR2 SVGAGI. As DNA, the CDR3 is TGTGCCAGCAGTTCGCTCGGGACAGGGGAGTATGAGCAGTTCTTC. It codes for CASSSLGTGEYEQFF.

V usage is TRBV27 and J usage is TRBJ2-5, with D perhaps TRBD1 (6 bases). Germline V gives CDR1 MNHEY, CDR2 SMNVEV (reference sequence). Trimming left V 2 bases short and J 1 base short, with 20 bases between. The CDR3 runs 18 residues. The CDR3 DNA is TGTGCCAGCAGTTTAGCCATCGGGGACACCGCGATCCAAGAGACCCAGTACTTC. It is translated as CASSLAIGDTAIQETQYF.

This clonotype has only a few counts. This chain links TRBV5-1 with TRBJ1-4; D not certain. Germline values: CDR1 SGHRS, CDR2 YFSETQ. This CDR3 is 15 amino acids long. The ends were cut back, 0 bases at V and 3 bases at J, with 9 bases in the middle. CDR3 bases: TGCGCCAGCAGCTTGGGTGTTACAGCTAATGAAAAACTGTTTTTT. It encodes CASSLGVTANEKLFF.

This chain uses TRBV28 with TRBJ2-1, with TRBD2 as a possible D gene (7 bases). The length of the CDR3 is 15 residues. CDR1 and CDR2 (germline): MDHEN, SYDVKM. The V gene lost 6 bases and the J gene lost 7 bases, with 19 bases spanning the gap. The CDR3 DNA follows: TGTGCCAGCAGGGTTGGCGGGGGCCCTGCAAATGAGCAGTTCTTC. Translated: CASRVGGGPANEQFF.

This clonotype was counted only a few times. The chain has TRBV27 and TRBJ1-2; 7 bases match TRBD1. CDR3 length: 17 residues. Looked up from germline, CDR1 is MNHEY and CDR2 is SMNVEV (reference sequence). V lost 5 bases and J lost 0; bases outside the gene matches: 12. CDR3: CASSPKDRWRANYGYTF. CDR3 nucleotides: TGTGCCAGCAGTCCAAAGGACAGGTGGAGGGCTAACTATGGCTACACCTTC.

In this sample, this clonotype turned up many times. This chain joins TRBV27 and TRBJ1-5; D unclear. Germline values: CDR1 MNHEY, CDR2 SMNVEV (reference sequence). The V end lost 0 bases, the J end lost 6 bases, and 9 bases lay between the germline ends. The CDR3 is 14 amino acids. In DNA, the CDR3 is TGTGCCAGCAGTTTATCGTCGGCCGGTCAGCCCCAGCATTTT. Translated: CASSLSSAGQPQHF.

The chain joins TRBV6-1 to TRBJ1-2; D uncertain. This CDR3 region has 15 residues. Trimming stripped 1 base from V and 7 bases from J, with 16 bases between. The germline V gene encodes CDR1 MNHNS and CDR2 SASEGT. As DNA, the CDR3 is TGTGCCAGCAGTGAAGGCTTCGGTCTCGAGGGTGGCTACACCTTC. Translation gives CASSEGFGLEGGYTF.

The CDR3 sequence: CAWGLAGGRSYEQYF. CDR3 DNA sequence: TGTGCCTGGGGGCTAGCGGGAGGTCGCTCCTACGAGCAGTACTTC. J is TRBJ2-7 and V is TRBV30, with 11 positions matching TRBD2. The CDR3 spans 15 residues. Trimming removed 5 bases from V and 0 bases from J; junction bases left unmatched: 6. CDR1 GTSNPN and CDR2 SVGIG come from the germline V gene (reference sequence).

The CDR3 region is CASGPPEGGAYGYTF. The CDR3 coding sequence is TGTGCCAGCGGCCCGCCGGAAGGGGGGGCCTATGGCTACACCTTC. This rearrangement joins TRBV3-1 to TRBJ1-2; a weak D match, TRBD1 (6 bases). The germline CDR1 and CDR2 sequences are LGHDT and YNNKEL (reference sequence). V gave up 8 bases and J gave up 4 bases, with 20 bases separating them. The CDR3 has 15 amino acids.

The chain employs TRBV20-1 and TRBJ2-3; 9 bases match TRBD2. The CDR3 consists of 15 residues. Trimming cost V 2 bases and J 3 bases; bases outside gene matches: 6. Germline lookup yields CDR1 DFQATT and CDR2 SNEGSKA (reference sequence). The CDR3 sequence is CSARPLAGVTDTQYF. For the CDR3, the DNA is TGCAGTGCTAGACCCTTAGCGGGAGTGACAGATACGCAGTATTTT.

The chain employs TRBV29-1 and TRBJ2-2; weak D call: TRBD2 (6 bases). The CDR3 consists of 14 residues. Germline CDR1 and CDR2: SQVTM and ANQGSEA. Between the trimmed V and J ends, which lost 7 bases and 5 bases, there was a span of 17 bases. The DNA for the CDR3 is TGCAGCGCTTCTCTGTCGGGAGAGACCGGGGAGCTGTTTTTT. This sequence encodes CSASLSGETGELFF.

This clonotype was detected many times. The chain employs TRBV28 and TRBJ2-7; 10 nucleotides agree with TRBD2. Germline V gene sequence: CDR1 MDHEN, CDR2 SYDVKM. After removal of 2 bases from V and 5 bases from J, the junction contained 6 bases not matched to a gene. The CDR3 extends over 15 amino acids. For the CDR3, the DNA is TGTGCCAGCAGTTTAGGAGTAGCGGGAGGTAACGAGCAGTACTTC. Translated: CASSLGVAGGNEQYF.

This clonotype was counted many times. The V gene is TRBV20-1, the J gene TRBJ2-7; 14 nucleotides line up with TRBD2. The CDR3 spans 17 residues. Germline CDR1 reads DFQATT; CDR2 reads SNEGSKA (reference sequence). V was clipped by 3 bases and J by 1 base; unmatched bases: 8. CDR3 in amino acids: CSARGLAGDRWSYEQYF. Written as DNA, the CDR3 is TGCAGTGCTAGGGGACTAGCGGGAGATAGATGGTCCTACGAGCAGTACTTC.

In its sample, this clonotype was seen many times. The chain employs TRBV30 and TRBJ2-2; D is uncertain. CDR1 and CDR2 from the germline V gene are GTSNPN and SVGIG (reference sequence). The CDR3 runs 12 residues. V was cut by 0 bases and J by 6 bases, with 5 bases left in between. This CDR3 is CAWSVRSGELFF. In nucleotides, the CDR3 is TGTGCCTGGAGTGTTCGATCCGGGGAGCTGTTTTTT.

This clonotype was picked up many times. This sequence joins TRBV2 and TRBJ2-7, with D hard to call. The CDR3 is 12 amino acids. Germline V gene sequence: CDR1 SNHLY, CDR2 FYNNEI. The V gene lost 2 bases and the J gene lost 4 bases, with 6 bases spanning the gap. The CDR3 is CASSEHLYEQYF. CDR3 coding DNA: TGTGCCAGCAGTGAACATCTATACGAGCAGTACTTC.

This clonotype came up many times. The V gene is TRBV12-3 or TRBV12-4, the J gene TRBJ2-1; TRBD1 agrees at 7 bases. This CDR3 has 16 amino acids. Unmatched junction bases numbered 8, after V lost 6 bases and J lost 0 bases. CDR3 amino acids: CASSPPTGISYNEQFF. CDR3 nucleotide sequence: TGTGCCAGCAGCCCGCCGACAGGGATCTCCTACAATGAGCAGTTCTTC.

V usage is TRBV7-9 and J usage is TRBJ2-6; D remains unclear. The CDR3 consists of 13 residues. Germline CDR1 SEHNR, CDR2 FQNEAQ (reference sequence). The V gene lost 3 bases and the J gene lost 4 bases, with 4 bases spanning the gap. The CDR3 region is CASSFLGANVLTF. In DNA form, the CDR3 reads TGTGCCAGCAGCTTTCTCGGGGCCAACGTCCTGACTTTC.

This clonotype was observed a few times. The gene calls are TRBV30 and TRBJ1-3; D call uncertain. The CDR3 length is 14 residues. V was trimmed by 5 bases and J by 0 bases, leaving 11 bases between them. Germline CDR1 GTSNPN, CDR2 SVGIG (reference sequence). In nucleotides, the CDR3 is TGTGCCTGGCACAGATTATCCTCTGGAAACACCATATATTTT. Translated, it gives CAWHRLSSGNTIYF.

This clonotype came up a few times. J is TRBJ2-7 and V is TRBV6-5; 8 nucleotides agree with TRBD1. CDR3 length: 18 amino acids. Germline V lookup: CDR1 MNHEY, CDR2 SVGAGI. Losses at the gene ends were 0 bases for V and 3 bases for J; bases not matched to a gene: 13. The CDR3 loop is CASSYSRPGGYGGYEQYF. Written as DNA, the CDR3 is TGTGCCAGCAGTTACTCTCGTCCAGGGGGCTACGGGGGCTACGAGCAGTACTTC.